The T cell receptor (beta chain) under discussion was sequenced for a study of brain T cells in children with intractable seizures (dated by TCRdb to about 2021). For the wider study: Resected brain tissue from fewer than 60 pediatric epilepsy surgery cases was initially screened for immune gene transcripts with a NanoString immunology panel. Of the roughly twelve selected surgery cases, pre-surgery blood was also sequenced for eight, so four had brain tissue only.

Taken from cysteine to phenylalanine, the CDR3 has 13 residues. Only CDR3 DNA is held: 39 bases, read in frame from base 1. V was cut back by 5 bases and J by 0 bases, leaving a gap of 5 bases between them. The germline V gene (reference sequence) specifies SEHNR as CDR1 and FQNEAQ as CDR2. The immunoSEQ assay was used to generate TCR beta chain sequences from genomic DNA. The published analysis was carried out like this. CDR3 sequences not starting with the conserved framework cysteine at position 104 were manually removed. Clonality was calculated as one minus the normalized Shannon's Diversity Index, with values ranging from 0 (maximal diversity) to 1 (oligoclonal). Differences in the frequency of the same CDR3 between samples, such as brain versus blood, were assessed with chi-squared comparison-of-proportions tests. Public clonotypes were identified by searching immuneACCESS, and similarity to known antiviral clonotypes was assessed with the VDJdb browser. Sourced from immuneACCESS, this table was stored by TCRdb with only in-frame sequences that have V and J called. A share of the clones is absent; for the studies checked, an unresolved V gene accounts for under half, and the remainder has no known explanation. V, J and clone size reflect that table, while D and trimming were determined from the DNA. The sample yields under 150,000 clones; approximately 94% were counted once. The leading ten clones occupy 3.8% of the sample.

The time point label, read with the paper, signifies: resected brain tissue, or blood drawn just prior to surgery. The surgery cases with the highest brain T cell transcript signatures were chosen for TCR beta chain sequencing of brain tissue, and also of blood when blood was available. Before surgery, patients had received at least one anti-epileptic drug. The TCR-sequenced patients were children whose drug-resistant epilepsy was caused by tuberous sclerosis complex, focal cortical dysplasia, Rasmussen encephalitis or hemimegalencephaly. Blood was drawn right before the epilepsy surgery. Bulk genomic DNA was isolated from unsorted brain tissue and whole blood using the Monarch genomic DNA purification kit. In this sample, this clone turned up once. The antigen it binds to is not known. Base qualities are not provided; no much larger clone lies one nucleotide away. Study-level results and caveats: Because sequencing depth differed between pre- and post-surgery blood, the absence of clones from the pre-surgery sample may reflect undersampling. Viral specificity was inferred solely from CDR3 sequence similarity, and the HCMV serostatus of the patients was not known.

The sample was peripheral blood, taken at surgery. The sequence was obtained from a boy less than two years old with hemimegalencephaly and intractable seizures. The chain employs TRBV7-9 and TRBJ2-1; too little of a D gene remains to name it. CDR3 region: CASSQPSYNEQFF. The DNA sequence is as follows: TGTGCCAGCAGCCAACCCTCCTACAATGAGCAGTTCTTC.